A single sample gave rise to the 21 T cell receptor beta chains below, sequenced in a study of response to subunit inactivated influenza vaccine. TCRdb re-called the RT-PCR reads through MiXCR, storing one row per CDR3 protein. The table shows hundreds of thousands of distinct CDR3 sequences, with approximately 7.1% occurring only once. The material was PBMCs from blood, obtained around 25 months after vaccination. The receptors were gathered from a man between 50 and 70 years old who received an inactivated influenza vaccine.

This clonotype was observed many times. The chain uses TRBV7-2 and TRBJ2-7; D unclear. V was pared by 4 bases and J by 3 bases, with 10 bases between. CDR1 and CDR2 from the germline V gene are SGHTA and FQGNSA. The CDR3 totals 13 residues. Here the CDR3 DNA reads TGTGCCAGCAGCTCCATTGTAGTCTACGAGCAGTACTTC. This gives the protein CASSSIVVYEQYF.

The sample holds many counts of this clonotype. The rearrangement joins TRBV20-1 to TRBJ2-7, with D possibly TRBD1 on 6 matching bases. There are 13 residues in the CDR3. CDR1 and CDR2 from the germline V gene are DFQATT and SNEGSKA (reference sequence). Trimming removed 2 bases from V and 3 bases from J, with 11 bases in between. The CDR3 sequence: CSARRLGGYEQYF. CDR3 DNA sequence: TGCAGTGCTAGACGGTTAGGGGGCTACGAGCAGTACTTC.

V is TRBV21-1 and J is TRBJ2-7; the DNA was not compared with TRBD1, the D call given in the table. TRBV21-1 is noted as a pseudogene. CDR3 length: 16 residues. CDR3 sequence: CASSISGRTSSYEQYF. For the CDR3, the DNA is TGTGCCAGCAGCATTTCGGGACGGACCAGCTCCTACGAGCAGTACTTC.

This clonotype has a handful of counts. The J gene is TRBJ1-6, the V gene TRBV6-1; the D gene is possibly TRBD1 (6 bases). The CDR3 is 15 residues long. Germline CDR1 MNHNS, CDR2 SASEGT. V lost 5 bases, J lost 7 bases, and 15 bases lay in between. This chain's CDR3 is CASSRDGQRNSPLHF. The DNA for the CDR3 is TGTGCCAGCAGTCGAGACGGACAGCGAAATTCACCCCTCCACTTT.

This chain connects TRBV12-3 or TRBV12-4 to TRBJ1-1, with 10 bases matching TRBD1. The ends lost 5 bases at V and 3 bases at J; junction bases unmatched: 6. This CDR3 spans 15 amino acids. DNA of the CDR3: TGTGCCAGCAGTCCCGACGGACAGGGGGACACTGAAGCTTTCTTT. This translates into CASSPDGQGDTEAFF.

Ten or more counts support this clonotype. The CDR3 nucleotides are TGCGCCAGCAGCTTGCCCCCTAGCGGGAGCATTTGGGGGGAGCTGTTTTTT. This sequence encodes CASSLPPSGSIWGELFF. The chain combines TRBV5-1 with TRBJ2-2, with 10 bases fitting TRBD2. The germline V gene has CDR1 SGHRS and CDR2 YFSETQ. CDR3 length equals 17 residues. Unmatched junction bases numbered 11, after V lost 1 base and J lost 8 bases.

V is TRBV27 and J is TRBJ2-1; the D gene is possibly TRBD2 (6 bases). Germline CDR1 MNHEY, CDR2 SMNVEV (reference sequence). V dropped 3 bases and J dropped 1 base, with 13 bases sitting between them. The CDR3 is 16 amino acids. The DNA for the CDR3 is TGTGCCAGCAGTTTTGATACGGGAGTGTCCTACAATGAGCAGTTCTTC. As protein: CASSFDTGVSYNEQFF.

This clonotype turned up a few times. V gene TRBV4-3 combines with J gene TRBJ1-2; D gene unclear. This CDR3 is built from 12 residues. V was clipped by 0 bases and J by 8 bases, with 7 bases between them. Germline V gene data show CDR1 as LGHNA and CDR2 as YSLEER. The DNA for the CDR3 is TGCGCCAGCAGCCAAGATGGTTTAGGCTACACCTTC. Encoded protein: CASSQDGLGYTF.

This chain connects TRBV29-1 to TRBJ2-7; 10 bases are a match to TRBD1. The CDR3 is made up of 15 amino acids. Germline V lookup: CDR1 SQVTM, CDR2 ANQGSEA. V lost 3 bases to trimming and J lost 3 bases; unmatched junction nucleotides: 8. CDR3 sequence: CSVDLGQGIFYEQYF. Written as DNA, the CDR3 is TGCAGCGTTGATTTGGGACAGGGGATCTTCTACGAGCAGTACTTC.

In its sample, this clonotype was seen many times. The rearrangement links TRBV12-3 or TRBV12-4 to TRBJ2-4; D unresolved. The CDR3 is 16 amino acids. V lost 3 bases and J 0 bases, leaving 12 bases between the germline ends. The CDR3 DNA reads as TGTGCCAGCAGTTTGCCCAGAGATATAGCCAAAAACATTCAGTACTTC. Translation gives CASSLPRDIAKNIQYF.

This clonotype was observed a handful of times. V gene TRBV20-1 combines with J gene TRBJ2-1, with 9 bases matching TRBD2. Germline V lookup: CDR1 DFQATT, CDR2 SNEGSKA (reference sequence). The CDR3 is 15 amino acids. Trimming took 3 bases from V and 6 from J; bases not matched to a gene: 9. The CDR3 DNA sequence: TGCAGTGCTAGTCGCGGCGGGGGGGCCTCCAATGAGCAGTTCTTC. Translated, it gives CSASRGGGASNEQFF.

CDR3 amino acids: CASSSFRVGNEQFF. The CDR3 bases are TGTGCCAGCAGCTCTTTCAGGGTGGGAAATGAGCAGTTCTTC. This chain uses TRBV11-2 with TRBJ2-1; D is perhaps TRBD1 (5 bases). The germline V gene has CDR1 SGHAT and CDR2 FQNNGV. The V end was cut by 4 bases, the J end by 7 bases, with 14 bases between. CDR3 size: 14 residues.

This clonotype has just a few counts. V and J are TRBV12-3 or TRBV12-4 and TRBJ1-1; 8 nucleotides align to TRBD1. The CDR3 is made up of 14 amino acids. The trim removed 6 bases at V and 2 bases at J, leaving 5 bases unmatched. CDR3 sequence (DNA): TGTGCCAGCAGATACGGACAGGGAAACACTGAAGCTTTCTTT. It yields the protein CASRYGQGNTEAFF.

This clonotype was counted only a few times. The CDR3 reads CASSLVQGLAGELFF. For the CDR3, the DNA is TGTGCCAGCAGCCTGGTGCAGGGCCTCGCCGGGGAGCTGTTTTTT. This chain joins TRBV7-6 and TRBJ2-2, with D possibly being TRBD1 (5 bases). This CDR3 has 15 amino acids. Deletions cut 5 bases from V and 6 bases from J, with 16 bases between. Germline assignment: CDR1 SGHVS and CDR2 FNYEAQ.

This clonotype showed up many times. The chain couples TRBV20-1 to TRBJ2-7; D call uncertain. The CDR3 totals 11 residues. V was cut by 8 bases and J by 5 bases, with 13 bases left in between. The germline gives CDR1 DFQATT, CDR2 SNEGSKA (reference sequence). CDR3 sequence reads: CSTPRLDEQYF. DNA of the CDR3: TGCAGTACCCCCCGTTTGGACGAGCAGTACTTC.

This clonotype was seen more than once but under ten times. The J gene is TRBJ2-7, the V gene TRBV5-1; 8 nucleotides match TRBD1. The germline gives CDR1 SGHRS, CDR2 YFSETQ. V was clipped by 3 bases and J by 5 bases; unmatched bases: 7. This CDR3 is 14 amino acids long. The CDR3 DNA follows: TGCGCCAGCAGCTGGCAGGGGGCACTTGACGAGCAGTACTTC. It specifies CASSWQGALDEQYF.

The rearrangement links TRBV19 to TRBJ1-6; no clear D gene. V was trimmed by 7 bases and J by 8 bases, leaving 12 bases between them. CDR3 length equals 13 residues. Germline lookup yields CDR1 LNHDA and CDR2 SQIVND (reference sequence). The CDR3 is CASNVGRDSPLHF. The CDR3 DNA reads TGTGCCAGTAATGTGGGGAGAGATTCACCCCTCCACTTT.

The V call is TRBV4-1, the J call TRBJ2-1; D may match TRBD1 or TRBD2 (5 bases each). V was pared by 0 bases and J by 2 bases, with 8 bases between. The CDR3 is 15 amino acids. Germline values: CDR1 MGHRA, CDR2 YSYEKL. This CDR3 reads CASSQDGATYNEQFF. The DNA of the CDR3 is TGCGCCAGCAGCCAAGACGGGGCTACCTACAATGAGCAGTTCTTC.

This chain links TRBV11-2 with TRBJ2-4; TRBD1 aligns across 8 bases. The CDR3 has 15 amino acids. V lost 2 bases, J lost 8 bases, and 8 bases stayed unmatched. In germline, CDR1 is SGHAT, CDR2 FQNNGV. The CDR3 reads CASSLYQGAFDIQYF. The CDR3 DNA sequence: TGTGCCAGCAGCTTATACCAGGGGGCGTTCGACATTCAGTACTTC.

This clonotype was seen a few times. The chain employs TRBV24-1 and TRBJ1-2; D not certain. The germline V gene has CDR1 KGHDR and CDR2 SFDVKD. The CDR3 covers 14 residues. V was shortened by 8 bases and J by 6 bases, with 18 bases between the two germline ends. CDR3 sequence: CATIPDGPCDGYTF. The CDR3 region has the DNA TGTGCCACCATCCCTGACGGCCCTTGCGATGGCTACACCTTC.

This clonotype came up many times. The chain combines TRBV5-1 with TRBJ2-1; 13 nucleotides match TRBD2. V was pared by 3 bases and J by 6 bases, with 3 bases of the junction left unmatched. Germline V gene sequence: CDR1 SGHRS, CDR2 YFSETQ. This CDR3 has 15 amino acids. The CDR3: CASSSTSGGLNEQFF. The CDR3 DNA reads TGCGCCAGCAGCTCGACTAGCGGGGGGCTCAATGAGCAGTTCTTC. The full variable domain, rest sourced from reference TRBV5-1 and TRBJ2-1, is KAGVTQTPRYLIKTRGQQVTLSCSPISGHRSVSWYQQTPGQGLQFLFEYFSETQRNKGNFPGRFSGRQFSNSRSEMNVSTLELGDSALYLCASSSTSGGLNEQFFGPGTRLTVL.